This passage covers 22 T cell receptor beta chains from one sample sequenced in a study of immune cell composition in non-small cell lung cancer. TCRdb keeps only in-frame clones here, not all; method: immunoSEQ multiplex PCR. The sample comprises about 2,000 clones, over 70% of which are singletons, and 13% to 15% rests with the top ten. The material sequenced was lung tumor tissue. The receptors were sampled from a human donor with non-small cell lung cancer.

The CDR3 here is CASSLVRVYNEQFF. CDR3 nucleotides: TGTGCCAGCAGCTTAGTACGGGTTTACAATGAGCAGTTCTTC. The V gene is TRBV7-8, the J gene TRBJ2-1; the D is unclear. Deletions cut 1 base from V and 4 bases from J, with 8 bases between. Germline CDR1 is SGHVS and CDR2 is FQNEAQ. The CDR3 covers 14 residues. Drawing the rest from reference TRBV7-8 and TRBJ2-1, the complete variable domain is GAGVSQSPRYKVAKRGQDVALRCDPISGHVSLFWYQQALGQGPEFLTYFQNEAQLDKSGLPSDRFFAERPEGSVSTLKIQRTQQEDSAVYLCASSLVRVYNEQFFGPGTRLTVL.

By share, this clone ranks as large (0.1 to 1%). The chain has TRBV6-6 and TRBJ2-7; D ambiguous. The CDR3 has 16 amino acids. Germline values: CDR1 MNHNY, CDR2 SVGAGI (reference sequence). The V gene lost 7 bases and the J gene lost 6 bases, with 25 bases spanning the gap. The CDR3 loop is CASNQSPPGSGREQYF. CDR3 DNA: TGTGCCAGCAACCAAAGCCCCCCCGGGTCCGGTCGCGAGCAGTACTTC.

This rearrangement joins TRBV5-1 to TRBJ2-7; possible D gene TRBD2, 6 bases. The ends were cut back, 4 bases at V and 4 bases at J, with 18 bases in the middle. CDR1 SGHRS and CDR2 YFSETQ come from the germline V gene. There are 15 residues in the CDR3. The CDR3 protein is CASSTPGTGLYEQYF. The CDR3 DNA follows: TGCGCCAGCAGCACACCCGGGACGGGACTTTACGAGCAGTACTTC.

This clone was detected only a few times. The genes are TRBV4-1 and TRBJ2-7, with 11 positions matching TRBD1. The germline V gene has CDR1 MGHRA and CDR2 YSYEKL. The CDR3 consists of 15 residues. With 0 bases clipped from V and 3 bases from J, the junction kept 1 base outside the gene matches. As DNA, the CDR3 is TGCGCCAGCAGCCAAGATGGGACAGGGGGCTACGAGCAGTACTTC. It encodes CASSQDGTGGYEQYF.

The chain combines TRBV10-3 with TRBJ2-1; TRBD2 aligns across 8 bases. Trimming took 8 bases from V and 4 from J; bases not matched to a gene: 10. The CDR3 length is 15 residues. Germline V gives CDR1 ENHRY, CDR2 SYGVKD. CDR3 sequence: CAIESSQRGYNEQFF. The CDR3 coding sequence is TGTGCCATCGAGAGCTCCCAGCGGGGGTACAATGAGCAGTTCTTC.

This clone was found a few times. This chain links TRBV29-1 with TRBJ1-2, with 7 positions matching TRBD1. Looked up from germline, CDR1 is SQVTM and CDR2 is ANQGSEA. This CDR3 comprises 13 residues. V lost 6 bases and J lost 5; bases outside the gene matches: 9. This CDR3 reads CSVRDSPSYGYTF. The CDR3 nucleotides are TGCAGCGTACGGGACAGCCCCTCTTATGGCTACACCTTC.

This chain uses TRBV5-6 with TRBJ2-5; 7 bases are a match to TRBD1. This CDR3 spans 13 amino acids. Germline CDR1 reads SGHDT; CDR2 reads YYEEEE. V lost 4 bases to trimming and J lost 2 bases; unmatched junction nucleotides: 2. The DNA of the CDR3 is TGTGCCAGCAGCCTGGACAGGCAAGAGACCCAGTACTTC. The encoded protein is CASSLDRQETQYF.

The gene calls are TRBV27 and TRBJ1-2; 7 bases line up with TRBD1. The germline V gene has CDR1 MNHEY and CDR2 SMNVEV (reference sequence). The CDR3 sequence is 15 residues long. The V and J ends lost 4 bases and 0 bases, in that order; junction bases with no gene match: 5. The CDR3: CASSSRQGANYGYTF. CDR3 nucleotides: TGTGCCAGCAGTTCCAGACAGGGAGCTAACTATGGCTACACCTTC.

DNA of the CDR3: TGTGCCAGAAATTTCCTGTCCGGTGTGGGCCTCGATGGCTACACCTTC. It is translated as CARNFLSGVGLDGYTF. This chain links TRBV6-7 with TRBJ1-2; D gene ambiguous. TRBV6-7 qualifies as an ORF whose function is uncertain. Trimming left V 9 bases short and J 6 bases short, with 26 bases between. This CDR3 spans 16 amino acids.

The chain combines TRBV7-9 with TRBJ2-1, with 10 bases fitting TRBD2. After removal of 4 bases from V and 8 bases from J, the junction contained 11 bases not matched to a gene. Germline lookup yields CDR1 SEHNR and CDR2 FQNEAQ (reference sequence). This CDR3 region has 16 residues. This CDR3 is CASSSPERGGRDEQFF. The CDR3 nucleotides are TGTGCCAGCAGCTCCCCCGAGCGGGGGGGCCGGGATGAGCAGTTCTTC.

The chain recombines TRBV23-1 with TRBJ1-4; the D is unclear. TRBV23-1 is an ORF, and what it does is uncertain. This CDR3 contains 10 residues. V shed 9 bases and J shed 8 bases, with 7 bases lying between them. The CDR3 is CARYSEKLFF. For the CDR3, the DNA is TGCGCCAGGTACAGCGAAAAACTGTTTTTT.

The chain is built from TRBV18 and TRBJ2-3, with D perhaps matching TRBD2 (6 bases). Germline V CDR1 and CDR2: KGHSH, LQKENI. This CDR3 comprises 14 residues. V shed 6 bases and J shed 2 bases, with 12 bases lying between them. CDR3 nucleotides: TGTGCCAGCTCTTCCGGGACTTCCACAGATACGCAGTATTTT. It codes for CASSSGTSTDTQYF.

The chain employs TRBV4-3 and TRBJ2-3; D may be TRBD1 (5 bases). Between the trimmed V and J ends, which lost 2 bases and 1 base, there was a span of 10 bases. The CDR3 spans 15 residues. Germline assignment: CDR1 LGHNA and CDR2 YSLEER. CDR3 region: CASSQTGDGTDTQYF. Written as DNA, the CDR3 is TGCGCCAGCAGCCAAACAGGAGACGGCACAGATACGCAGTATTTT.

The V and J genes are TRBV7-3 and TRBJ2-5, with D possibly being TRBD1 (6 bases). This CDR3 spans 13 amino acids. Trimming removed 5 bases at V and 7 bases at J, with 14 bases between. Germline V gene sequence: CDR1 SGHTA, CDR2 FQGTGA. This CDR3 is CASSTDSSGTQYF. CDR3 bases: TGTGCCAGCAGCACGGACAGTTCTGGGACCCAGTACTTC. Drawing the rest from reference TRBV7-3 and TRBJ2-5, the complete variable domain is GAGVSQTPSNKVTEKGKYVELRCDPISGHTALYWYRQSLGQGPEFLIYFQGTGAADDSGLPNDRFFAVRPEGSVSTLKIQRTERGDSAVYLCASSTDSSGTQYFGPGTRLLVL.

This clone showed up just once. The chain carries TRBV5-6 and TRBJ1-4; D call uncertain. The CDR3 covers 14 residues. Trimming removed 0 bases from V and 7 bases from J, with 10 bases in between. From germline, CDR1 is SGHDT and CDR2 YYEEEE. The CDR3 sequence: CASSLAGYSEKLFF. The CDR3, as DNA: TGTGCCAGCAGCTTGGCGGGGTATAGTGAAAAACTGTTTTTT.

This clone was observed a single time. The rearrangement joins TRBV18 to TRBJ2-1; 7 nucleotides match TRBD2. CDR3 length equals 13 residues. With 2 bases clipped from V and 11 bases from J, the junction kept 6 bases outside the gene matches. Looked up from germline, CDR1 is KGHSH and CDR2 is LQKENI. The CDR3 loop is CASSPLSGEKQFF. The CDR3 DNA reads TGTGCCAGCTCACCATTGAGCGGGGAAAAGCAGTTCTTC. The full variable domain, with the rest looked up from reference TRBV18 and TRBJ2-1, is NAGVMQNPRHLVRRRGQEARLRCSPMKGHSHVYWYRQLPEEGLKFMVYLQKENIIDESGMPKERFSAEFPKEGPSILRIQQVVRGDSAAYFCASSPLSGEKQFFGPGTRLTVL.

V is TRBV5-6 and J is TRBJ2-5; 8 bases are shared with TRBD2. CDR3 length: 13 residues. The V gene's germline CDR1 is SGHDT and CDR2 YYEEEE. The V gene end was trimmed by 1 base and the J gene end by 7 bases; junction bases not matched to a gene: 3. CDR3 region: CASSLSGGWTQYF. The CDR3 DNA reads TGTGCCAGCAGCTTGTCGGGGGGGTGGACCCAGTACTTC.

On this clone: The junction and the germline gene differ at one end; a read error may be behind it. The CDR3 coding sequence is TGTGCCAGCAGTTTAAGGGGGTTGAAAACTGAAGCTTTCTTT. This codes for CASSLRGLKTEAFF. V gene TRBV27 combines with J gene TRBJ1-1; tentative D call: TRBD1 (6 bases). The CDR3 consists of 14 residues. Germline CDR1 is MNHEY and CDR2 is SMNVEV (reference sequence).

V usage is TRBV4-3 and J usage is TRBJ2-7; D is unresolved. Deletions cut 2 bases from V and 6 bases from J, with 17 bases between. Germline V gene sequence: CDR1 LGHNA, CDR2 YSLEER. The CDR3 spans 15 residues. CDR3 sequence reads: CASSQSARISGEQYF. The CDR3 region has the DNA TGCGCCAGCAGCCAATCCGCGAGGATATCCGGCGAGCAGTACTTC.

The CDR3 is CASSIGGTGELFF. CDR3 sequence (DNA): TGTGCCAGCAGCATCGGGGGGACCGGGGAGCTGTTTTTT. The rearrangement joins TRBV11-3 to TRBJ2-2; TRBD2 matches 7 bases. Germline-derived CDR1 and CDR2 are SGHNT and YENEEA. The CDR3 has 13 residues. With 5 bases clipped from V and 5 bases from J, the junction kept 2 bases outside the gene matches. The full variable domain, its missing parts supplied by reference TRBV11-3 and TRBJ2-2, is EAGVVQSPRYKIIEKKQPVAFWCNPISGHNTLYWYLQNLGQGPELLIRYENEEAVDDSQLPKDRFSAERLKGVDSTLKIQPAELGDSAVYLCASSIGGTGELFFGEGSRLTVL.

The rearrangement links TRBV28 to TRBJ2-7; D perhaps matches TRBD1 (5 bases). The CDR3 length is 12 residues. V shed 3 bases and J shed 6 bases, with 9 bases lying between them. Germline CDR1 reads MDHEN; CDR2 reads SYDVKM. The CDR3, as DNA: TGTGCCAGCAGTTTCCGTGGGGCCGAGCAGTACTTC. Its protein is CASSFRGAEQYF.

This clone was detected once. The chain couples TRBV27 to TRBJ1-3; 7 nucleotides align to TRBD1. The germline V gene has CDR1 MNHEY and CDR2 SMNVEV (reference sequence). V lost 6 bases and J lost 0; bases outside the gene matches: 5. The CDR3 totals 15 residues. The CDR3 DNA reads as TGTGCCAGCAGGTCCGGGACAGTCTCTGGAAACACCATATATTTT. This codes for CASRSGTVSGNTIYF.